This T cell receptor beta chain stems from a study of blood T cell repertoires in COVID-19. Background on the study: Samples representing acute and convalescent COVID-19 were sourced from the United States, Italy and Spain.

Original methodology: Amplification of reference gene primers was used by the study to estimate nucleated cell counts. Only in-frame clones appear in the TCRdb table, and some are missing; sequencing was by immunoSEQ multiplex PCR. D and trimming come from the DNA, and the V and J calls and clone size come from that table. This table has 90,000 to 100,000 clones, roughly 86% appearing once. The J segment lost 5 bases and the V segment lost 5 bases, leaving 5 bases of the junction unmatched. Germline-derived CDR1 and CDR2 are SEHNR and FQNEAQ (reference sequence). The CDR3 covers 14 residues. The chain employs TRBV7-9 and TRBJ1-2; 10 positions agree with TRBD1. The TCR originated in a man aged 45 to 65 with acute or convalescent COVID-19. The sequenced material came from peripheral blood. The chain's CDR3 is CASSGGQGSYGYTF. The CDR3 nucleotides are TGTGCCAGCAGCGGGGGACAGGGGTCGTATGGCTACACCTTC.